Given below is one T cell receptor beta chain in context. The antigen is undetermined. Just one base apart from a much larger clone, this may be a read error. The limits of the CDR3 on the DNA are not certain, so only TCRdb's listed CDR3 is given. In the original workflow: What underpinned the distant-metastasis classifier for papillary thyroid cancer was the set of CDR3 differences across clinicopathological groups. TCRdb recomputed clones from the PCR reads via MiXCR. The V and J calls follow TCRdb's processing rather than the paper's. There are 50,000 to 70,000 clones in the sample; just over 4% occur only once, and approximately 20% lies in the top ten. Thyroid surgery had not been preceded by any treatment in any patient. These data originate in a study of metastatic and nonmetastatic thyroid tumors. As for the study in general: For malignant and benign thyroid patients, tumor or nodule tissue and blood were the sources whose repertoires were compared. Points from the study as a whole: When malignant thyroid tumors were compared with benign nodules, TCR beta diversity was reportedly significantly higher in the malignant tumors. This held in both blood and tumor samples.

CDR1 SSHAT and CDR2 FNYEAQ come from the germline V gene (reference sequence). The length of the CDR3 is 15 amino acids, counting both ends. V and J are TRBV7-7 and TRBJ2-3; TRBD1, the D gene given by the table, was not confirmed from the DNA. The TCR comes from a female donor with papillary thyroid cancer or a benign thyroid nodule (not recorded which). Some clones in this sample may be carry-over from other donors' samples. Material for sequencing was blood. The CDR3 sequence: CASSPVGEGTDTHYF.